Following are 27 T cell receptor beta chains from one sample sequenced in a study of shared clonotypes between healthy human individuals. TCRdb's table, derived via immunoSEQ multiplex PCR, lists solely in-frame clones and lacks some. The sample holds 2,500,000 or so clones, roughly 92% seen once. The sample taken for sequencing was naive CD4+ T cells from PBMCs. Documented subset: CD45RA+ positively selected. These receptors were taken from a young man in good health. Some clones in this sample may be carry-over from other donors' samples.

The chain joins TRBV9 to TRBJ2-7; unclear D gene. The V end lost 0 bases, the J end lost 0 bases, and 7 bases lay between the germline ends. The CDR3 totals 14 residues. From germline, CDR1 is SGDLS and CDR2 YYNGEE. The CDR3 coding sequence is TGTGCCAGCAGCGTAGCTTCTTTCTCCTACGAGCAGTACTTC. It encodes CASSVASFSYEQYF.

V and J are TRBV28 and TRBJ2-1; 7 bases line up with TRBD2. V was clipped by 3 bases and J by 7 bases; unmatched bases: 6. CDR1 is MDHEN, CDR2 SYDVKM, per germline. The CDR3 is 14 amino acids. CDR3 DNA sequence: TGTGCCAGCAGTTTCGGCGGGAGCAGGAATGAGCAGTTCTTC. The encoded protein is CASSFGGSRNEQFF.

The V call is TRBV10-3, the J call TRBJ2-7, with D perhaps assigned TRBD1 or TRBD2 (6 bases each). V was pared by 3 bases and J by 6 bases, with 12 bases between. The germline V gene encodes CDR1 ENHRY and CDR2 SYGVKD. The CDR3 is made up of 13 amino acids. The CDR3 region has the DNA TGTGCCATCAGTGACAATGAGGGGGGCGAGCAGTACTTC. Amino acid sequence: CAISDNEGGEQYF.

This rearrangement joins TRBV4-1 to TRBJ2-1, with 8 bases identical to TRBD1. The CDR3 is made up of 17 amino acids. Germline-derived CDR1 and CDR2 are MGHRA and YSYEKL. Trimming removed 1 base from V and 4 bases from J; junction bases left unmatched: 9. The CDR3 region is CASSQGVARGQYNEQFF. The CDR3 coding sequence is TGCGCCAGCAGCCAAGGTGTCGCCAGGGGGCAGTACAATGAGCAGTTCTTC.

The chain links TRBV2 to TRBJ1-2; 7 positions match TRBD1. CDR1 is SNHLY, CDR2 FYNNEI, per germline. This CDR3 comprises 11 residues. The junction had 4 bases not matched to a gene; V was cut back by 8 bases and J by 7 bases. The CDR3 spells CASWDSTGYTF. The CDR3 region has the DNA TGTGCCAGCTGGGACAGTACTGGCTACACCTTC.

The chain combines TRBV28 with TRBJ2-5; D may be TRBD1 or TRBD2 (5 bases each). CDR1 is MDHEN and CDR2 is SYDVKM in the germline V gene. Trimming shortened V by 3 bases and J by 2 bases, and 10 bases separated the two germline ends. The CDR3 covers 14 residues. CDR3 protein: CASSFRDVQETQYF. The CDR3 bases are TGTGCCAGCAGTTTCAGGGACGTACAAGAGACCCAGTACTTC.

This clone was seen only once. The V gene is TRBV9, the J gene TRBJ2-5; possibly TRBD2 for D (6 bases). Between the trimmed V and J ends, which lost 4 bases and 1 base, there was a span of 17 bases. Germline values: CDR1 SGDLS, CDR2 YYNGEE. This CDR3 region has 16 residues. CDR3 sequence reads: CASSYEPAGFQETQYF. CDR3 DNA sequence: TGTGCCAGCAGCTACGAGCCCGCGGGATTCCAAGAGACCCAGTACTTC.

CDR3 nucleotides: TGTGCCAGCAACGCGGGTCCCCACGGAAGCAATCAGCCCCAGCATTTT. It yields the protein CASNAGPHGSNQPQHF. The chain carries TRBV28 and TRBJ1-5; the D is unclear. The CDR3 length is 16 residues. Trimming removed 7 bases at V and 1 base at J, with 17 bases between. The germline V gene has CDR1 MDHEN and CDR2 SYDVKM.

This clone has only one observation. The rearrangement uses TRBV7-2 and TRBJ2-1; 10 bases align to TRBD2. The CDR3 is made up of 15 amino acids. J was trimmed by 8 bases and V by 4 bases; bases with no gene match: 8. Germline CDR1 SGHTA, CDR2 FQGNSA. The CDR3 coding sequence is TGTGCCAGCAGCTGGAGCGGGAGGGCCTTCTATGAGCAGTTCTTC. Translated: CASSWSGRAFYEQFF. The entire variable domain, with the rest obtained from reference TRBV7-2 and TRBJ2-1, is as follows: GAGVSQSPSNKVTEKGKDVELRCDPISGHTALYWYRQSLGQGLEFLIYFQGNSAPDKSGLPSDRFSAERTGGSVSTLTIQRTQQEDSAVYLCASSWSGRAFYEQFFGPGTRLTVL.

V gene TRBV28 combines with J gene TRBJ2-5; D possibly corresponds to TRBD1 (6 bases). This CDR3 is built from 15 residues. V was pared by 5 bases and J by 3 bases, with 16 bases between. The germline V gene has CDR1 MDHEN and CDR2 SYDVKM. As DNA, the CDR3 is TGTGCCAGCAGTCCCTCTTCCGGGACAAAAGAGACCCAGTACTTC. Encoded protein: CASSPSSGTKETQYF.

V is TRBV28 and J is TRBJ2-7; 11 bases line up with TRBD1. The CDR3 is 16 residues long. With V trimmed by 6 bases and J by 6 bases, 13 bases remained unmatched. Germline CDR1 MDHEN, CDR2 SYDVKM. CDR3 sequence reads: CASSPGTGGTLREQYF. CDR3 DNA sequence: TGTGCCAGCAGCCCGGGGACAGGGGGGACCCTCCGCGAGCAGTACTTC.

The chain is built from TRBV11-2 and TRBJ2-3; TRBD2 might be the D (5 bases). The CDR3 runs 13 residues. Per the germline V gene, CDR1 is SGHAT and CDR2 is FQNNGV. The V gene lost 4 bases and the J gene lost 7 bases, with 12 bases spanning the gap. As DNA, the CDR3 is TGTGCCAGCAGCTCCTCGCCCGGGAATACGCAGTATTTT. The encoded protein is CASSSSPGNTQYF.

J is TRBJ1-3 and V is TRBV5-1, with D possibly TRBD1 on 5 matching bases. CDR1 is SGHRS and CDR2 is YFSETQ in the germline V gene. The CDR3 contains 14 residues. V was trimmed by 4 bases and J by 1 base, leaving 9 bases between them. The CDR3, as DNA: TGCGCCAGCAGCCGGGGGGAATCTGGAAACACCATATATTTT. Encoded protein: CASSRGESGNTIYF.

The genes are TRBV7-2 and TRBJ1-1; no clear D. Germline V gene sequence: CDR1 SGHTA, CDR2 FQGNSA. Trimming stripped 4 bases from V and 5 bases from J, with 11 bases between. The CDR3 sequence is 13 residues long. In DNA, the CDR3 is TGTGCCAGCAGCTCGGGAATACGGACTGAAGCTTTCTTT. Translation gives CASSSGIRTEAFF.

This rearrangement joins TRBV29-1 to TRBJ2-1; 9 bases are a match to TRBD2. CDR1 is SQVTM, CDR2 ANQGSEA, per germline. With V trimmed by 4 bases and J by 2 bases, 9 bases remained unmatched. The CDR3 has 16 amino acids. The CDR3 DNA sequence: TGCAGCGTTGTTCTCTCTAGCGGGGATGCCTACAATGAGCAGTTCTTC. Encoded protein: CSVVLSSGDAYNEQFF.

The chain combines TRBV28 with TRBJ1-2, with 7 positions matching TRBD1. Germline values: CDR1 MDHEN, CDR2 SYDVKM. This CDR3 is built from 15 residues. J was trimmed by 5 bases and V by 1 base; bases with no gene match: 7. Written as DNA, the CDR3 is TGTGCCAGCAGTTTATTTGACAGGGTATCTTATGGCTACACCTTC. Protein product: CASSLFDRVSYGYTF.

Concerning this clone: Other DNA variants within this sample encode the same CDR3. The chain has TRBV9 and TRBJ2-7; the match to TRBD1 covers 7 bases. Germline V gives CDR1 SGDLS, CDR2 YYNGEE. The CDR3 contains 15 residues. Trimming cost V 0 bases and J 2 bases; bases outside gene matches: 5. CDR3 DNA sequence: TGTGCCAGCAGCGTAGAGACAGGGCCAACCTACGAGCAGTACTTC. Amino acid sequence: CASSVETGPTYEQYF.

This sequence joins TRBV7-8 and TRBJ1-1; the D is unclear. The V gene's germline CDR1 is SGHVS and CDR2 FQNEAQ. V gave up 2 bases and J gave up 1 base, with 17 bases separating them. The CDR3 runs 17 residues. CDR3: CASSLYGDGQRNTEAFF. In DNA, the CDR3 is TGTGCCAGCAGCTTATATGGTGATGGGCAGAGGAACACTGAAGCTTTCTTT.

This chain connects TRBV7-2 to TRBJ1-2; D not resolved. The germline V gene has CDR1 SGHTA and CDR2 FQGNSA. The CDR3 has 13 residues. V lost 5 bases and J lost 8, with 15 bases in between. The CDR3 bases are TGTGCCAGCAGCCTCGGGCCCCAGGAGGGCTACACCTTC. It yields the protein CASSLGPQEGYTF.

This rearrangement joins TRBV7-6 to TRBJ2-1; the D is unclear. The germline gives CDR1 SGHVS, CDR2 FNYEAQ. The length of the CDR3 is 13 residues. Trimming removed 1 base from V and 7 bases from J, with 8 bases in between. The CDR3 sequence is CASSLVSNNEQFF. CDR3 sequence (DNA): TGTGCCAGCAGCTTAGTCTCCAATAATGAGCAGTTCTTC. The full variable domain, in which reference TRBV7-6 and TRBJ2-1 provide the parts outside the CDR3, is GAGVSQSPRYKVTKRGQDVALRCDPISGHVSLYWYRQALGQGPEFLTYFNYEAQQDKSGLPNDRFSAERPEGSISTLTIQRTEQRDSAMYRCASSLVSNNEQFFGPGTRLTVL.

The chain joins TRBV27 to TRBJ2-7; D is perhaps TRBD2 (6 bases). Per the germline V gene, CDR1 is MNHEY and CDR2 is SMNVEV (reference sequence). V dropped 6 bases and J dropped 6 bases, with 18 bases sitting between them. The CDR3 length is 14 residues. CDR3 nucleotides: TGTGCCAGCAGCAATGGGGGGAGTGGCATCGAGCAGTACTTC. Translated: CASSNGGSGIEQYF.

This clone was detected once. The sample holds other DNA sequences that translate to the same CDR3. This CDR3 is CASSWTGSTDTQYF. CDR3 sequence (DNA): TGTGCCAGCAGCTGGACAGGGTCGACAGATACGCAGTATTTT. This chain uses TRBV7-9 with TRBJ2-3; 8 positions agree with TRBD1. The germline gives CDR1 SEHNR, CDR2 FQNEAQ (reference sequence). The CDR3 consists of 14 residues. V lost 4 bases to trimming and J lost 3 bases; unmatched junction nucleotides: 3.

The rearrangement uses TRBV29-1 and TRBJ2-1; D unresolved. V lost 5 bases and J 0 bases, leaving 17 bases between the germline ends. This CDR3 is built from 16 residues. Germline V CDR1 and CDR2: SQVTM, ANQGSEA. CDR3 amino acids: CSVLDLADRSYNEQFF. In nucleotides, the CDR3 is TGCAGCGTTTTAGACCTGGCTGACCGCTCCTACAATGAGCAGTTCTTC.

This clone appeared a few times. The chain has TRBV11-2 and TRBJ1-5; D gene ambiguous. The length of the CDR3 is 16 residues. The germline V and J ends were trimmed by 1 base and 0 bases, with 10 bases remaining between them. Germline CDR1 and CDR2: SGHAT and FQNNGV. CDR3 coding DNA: TGTGCCAGCAGCTTAGGGTCAAGTGCTAGCAATCAGCCCCAGCATTTT. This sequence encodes CASSLGSSASNQPQHF.

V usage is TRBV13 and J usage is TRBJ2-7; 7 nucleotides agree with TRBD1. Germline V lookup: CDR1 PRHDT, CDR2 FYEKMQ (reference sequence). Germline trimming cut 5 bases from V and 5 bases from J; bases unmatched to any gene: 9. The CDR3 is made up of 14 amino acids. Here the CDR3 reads CASSQQGNYHEQYF. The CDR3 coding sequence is TGTGCCAGCAGCCAACAGGGGAATTATCACGAGCAGTACTTC.

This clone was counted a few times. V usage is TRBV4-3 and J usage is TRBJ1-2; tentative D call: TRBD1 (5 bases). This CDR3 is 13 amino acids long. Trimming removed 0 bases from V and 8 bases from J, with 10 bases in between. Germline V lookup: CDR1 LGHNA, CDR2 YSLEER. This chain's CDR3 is CASSQEGVEGYTF. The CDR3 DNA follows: TGCGCCAGCAGCCAAGAGGGGGTGGAGGGCTACACCTTC.

CDR3: CASAPSTGGNTEAFF. DNA for the CDR3: TGCGCCAGCGCACCCTCGACAGGAGGGAACACTGAAGCTTTCTTT. The chain employs TRBV5-1 and TRBJ1-1; the D gene is possibly TRBD1 (6 bases). CDR1 and CDR2 (germline): SGHRS, YFSETQ. CDR3 length: 15 amino acids. Trimming removed 7 bases at V and 1 base at J, with 17 bases between. Looking up the rest from reference TRBV5-1 and TRBJ1-1 gives the full variable domain: KAGVTQTPRYLIKTRGQQVTLSCSPISGHRSVSWYQQTPGQGLQFLFEYFSETQRNKGNFPGRFSGRQFSNSRSEMNVSTLELGDSALYLCASAPSTGGNTEAFFGQGTRLTVV.